The T cell receptor beta chain described here comes from a study of cytomegalovirus exposure and HLA in healthy donors. Comment on this clone: Its antigen is unknown.

The PCR employed 60 Vbeta primers together with 13 Jbeta primers. Libraries were prepared by immunoSEQ multiplex PCR; TCRdb keeps only in-frame clonotypes and omits some of them. Of about 160,000 clones in the sample, around 88% were seen once. Study-wide points: The study designated about 180 TCR beta chains cytomegalovirus-associated. Accurate predictions that matched the HLA-A and HLA-B alleles of most subjects were reportedly made from TCR beta sequences. Follow-up analysis found HLA locus-dependent TCR association rates, highest for DRB1 and lowest for HLA-C.

Source material: PBMCs. The sequence derives from a woman between 18 and 30 years old in good health and CMV-seronegative.

This chain's CDR3 is CASRRTGKGVQETQYF. In nucleotides, the CDR3 is TGTGCCAGCAGACGTACAGGGAAGGGTGTCCAAGAGACCCAGTACTTC. The gene calls are TRBV28 and TRBJ2-5, with D possibly matching TRBD1 (6 bases). Germline values: CDR1 MDHEN, CDR2 SYDVKM. This CDR3 is built from 16 residues. Trimming removed 6 bases at V and 1 base at J, with 18 bases between.